Each of the 4 T cell receptor beta chains below was sequenced from the same sample in a study of T cells in Graves' hyperthyroidism and ophthalmopathy. Amplified TCR beta CDR3 regions derived from RNA transcripts. The TCR CDR3 first-round RT-PCR relied on the HTBI primer set. MiXCR, run by TCRdb on the multiplex PCR reads, gives a single entry per CDR3 protein. The sample includes a few hundred thousand distinct CDR3 sequences, 15% to 17% seen only once; the top ten take around 6.6%. Sequenced sample: blood. These receptors all stem from a woman aged 25-40 years with Graves' hyperthyroidism.

In its sample, this clonotype was seen a few times. This chain joins TRBV30 and TRBJ1-4, with unresolved D. CDR1 and CDR2 (germline): GTSNPN, SVGIG (reference sequence). Trimming pared 7 bases from V and 4 bases from J, leaving 16 bases between. CDR3 length: 14 residues. Here the CDR3 reads CALEIPPYNEKLFF. The CDR3 DNA reads TGTGCCTTGGAAATTCCCCCCTATAATGAAAAACTGTTTTTT.

This clonotype was recorded many times. The chain is built from TRBV6-2 or TRBV6-3 and TRBJ2-1; tentative D call: TRBD1 (7 bases). V lost 6 bases, J lost 10 bases, and 19 bases lay in between. The CDR3 extends over 14 amino acids. Germline V CDR1 and CDR2: MNHEY, SVGEGT. The chain's CDR3 is CASSPAGTAREQFF. The CDR3, as DNA: TGTGCCAGCAGCCCGGCGGGGACAGCCCGGGAGCAGTTCTTC.

Ten or more counts support this clonotype. CDR3 DNA: TGTGCCATCGGCGGGAGTCCGACAGATACGCAGTATTTT. Its translation is CAIGGSPTDTQYF. The V gene is TRBV10-3, the J gene TRBJ2-3; 7 nucleotides line up with TRBD2. Germline CDR1 is ENHRY and CDR2 is SYGVKD. V gave up 8 bases and J gave up 3 bases; unmatched junction bases: 5. CDR3 length: 13 amino acids.

This clonotype was picked up many times. The chain has TRBV20-1 and TRBJ2-1, with 7 bases fitting TRBD2. Germline assignment: CDR1 DFQATT and CDR2 SNEGSKA (reference sequence). V lost 2 bases to trimming and J lost 6 bases; unmatched junction nucleotides: 7. The CDR3 has 14 amino acids. This CDR3 is CSARYPSGINEQFF. In DNA form, the CDR3 reads TGCAGTGCTAGATATCCTAGCGGAATCAATGAGCAGTTCTTC.